The 29 T cell receptor beta chains reported below all come from one sample, sequenced in a study of blood T cell repertoires in COVID-19. Generated by immunoSEQ multiplex PCR, the TCRdb table keeps only in-frame clones and is missing some. Found here are hundreds of thousands of clones, approximately 86% of them singletons; the top ten hold approximately 4.2%. Specimen: PBMCs or T cells enriched from blood (not recorded which). The receptors were gathered from a woman aged 40 to 50 with acute COVID-19.

J is TRBJ1-3 and V is TRBV12-3 or TRBV12-4; no firm D call. The CDR3 is made up of 13 amino acids. The germline V and J ends were trimmed by 5 bases and 0 bases, with 5 bases remaining between them. The CDR3 is CASSVLSGNTIYF. The CDR3 region has the DNA TGTGCCAGCAGTGTCCTCTCTGGAAACACCATATATTTT.

This clone has a single count. The chain recombines TRBV5-1 with TRBJ1-1, with 8 bases matching TRBD1. The CDR3 has 14 residues. CDR1 is SGHRS and CDR2 is YFSETQ in the germline V gene. V dropped 5 bases and J dropped 4; count of bases not matched to a gene: 7. CDR3 sequence reads: CASSLFTGGTEAFF. CDR3 DNA sequence: TGCGCCAGCAGTTTATTTACAGGGGGCACTGAAGCTTTCTTT. Full variable domain (missing parts from reference TRBV5-1 and TRBJ1-1): KAGVTQTPRYLIKTRGQQVTLSCSPISGHRSVSWYQQTPGQGLQFLFEYFSETQRNKGNFPGRFSGRQFSNSRSEMNVSTLELGDSALYLCASSLFTGGTEAFFGQGTRLTVV.

This chain joins TRBV4-1 and TRBJ2-1, with 16 bases matching TRBD2. The germline V gene has CDR1 MGHRA and CDR2 YSYEKL. The V and J ends lost 4 bases and 7 bases, in that order; junction bases with no gene match: 1. This CDR3 spans 15 amino acids. CDR3 coding DNA: TGCGCCAGCAGCCCGGGACTAGCGGGAGGGAATGAGCAGTTCTTC. Protein product: CASSPGLAGGNEQFF.

The chain couples TRBV19 to TRBJ1-1, with D unresolved. The CDR3 is 16 amino acids. Deletions cut 3 bases from V and 2 bases from J, with 16 bases between. Looked up from germline, CDR1 is LNHDA and CDR2 is SQIVND (reference sequence). The CDR3 DNA follows: TGTGCCAGTAGTATTTCGACCGGCCGGGGTAACACTGAAGCTTTCTTT. This encodes CASSISTGRGNTEAFF.

The V call is TRBV5-1, the J call TRBJ2-4; D is possibly TRBD1 (6 bases). The germline V gene has CDR1 SGHRS and CDR2 YFSETQ. V was cut by 0 bases and J by 8 bases, with 24 bases left in between. This CDR3 has 18 amino acids. The CDR3 DNA sequence: TGCGCCAGCAGCTTGGGGAACAGAGGCCAGGGGCAAAACGACATTCAGTACTTC. Amino acids: CASSLGNRGQGQNDIQYF.

This clone was counted a single time. The CDR3 region is CASSSQGYEQYF. DNA of the CDR3: TGTGCCAGCAGTTCCCAGGGATACGAGCAGTACTTC. This chain links TRBV27 with TRBJ2-7, with D maybe TRBD1 (5 bases). Deletions cut 4 bases from V and 4 bases from J, with 8 bases between. The CDR3 sequence is 12 residues long. Germline-derived CDR1 and CDR2 are MNHEY and SMNVEV (reference sequence).

This chain connects TRBV4-2 to TRBJ2-1; D may be TRBD2 (6 bases). CDR1 is LGHNA, CDR2 YNFKEQ, per germline. V was clipped by 0 bases and J by 0 bases, with 9 bases between them. The CDR3 spans 16 residues. DNA for the CDR3: TGTGCCAGCAGCCAAGATTACGGGAGCTCCTACAATGAGCAGTTCTTC. Protein sequence: CASSQDYGSSYNEQFF.

The genes are TRBV7-3 and TRBJ2-6, with D unresolved. Trimming shortened V by 2 bases and J by 4 bases, and 18 bases separated the two germline ends. The CDR3 extends over 18 amino acids. The germline V gene has CDR1 SGHTA and CDR2 FQGTGA. CDR3 in DNA: TGTGCCAGCAGCTTAGGTCCAGTACGCAACCCCGGGGCCAACGTCCTGACTTTC. This translates into CASSLGPVRNPGANVLTF.

J is TRBJ2-7 and V is TRBV7-9; D possibly corresponds to TRBD1 (5 bases). Per germline, CDR1 SEHNR and CDR2 FQNEAQ (reference sequence). The length of the CDR3 is 15 residues. V lost 0 bases to trimming and J lost 0 bases, with 9 bases between them. CDR3 nucleotide sequence: TGTGCCAGCAGCTTAGCCTCGACAGCCTCCTACGAGCAGTACTTC. It is translated as CASSLASTASYEQYF.

CDR3 nucleotide sequence: TGTGCCAGCAGCTCACCCGGCAGCGACGAGCAGTACTTC. Translation: CASSSPGSDEQYF. The V and J genes are TRBV11-3 and TRBJ2-7; D is unresolved. Deletions cut 4 bases from V and 5 bases from J, with 12 bases between. The CDR3 contains 13 residues. Germline CDR1 SGHNT, CDR2 YENEEA.

CDR3 protein: CASSLAGGPYEQFF. The CDR3 DNA reads as TGCGCCAGCAGCTTAGCGGGAGGGCCCTATGAGCAGTTCTTC. This chain uses TRBV5-1 with TRBJ2-1, with TRBD2 identical over 10 bases. Germline lookup yields CDR1 SGHRS and CDR2 YFSETQ. The CDR3 is made up of 14 amino acids. Trimming cost V 2 bases and J 8 bases; bases outside gene matches: 4.

Only one count was recorded for this clone. The chain combines TRBV6-5 with TRBJ2-7, with 13 bases that match TRBD2. Germline V gene sequence: CDR1 MNHEY, CDR2 SVGAGI. V shed 6 bases, J shed 5 bases, and the junction held 4 bases outside the gene matches. This CDR3 comprises 14 residues. Here the CDR3 reads CASRGTSGNDEQYF. In DNA form, the CDR3 reads TGTGCCAGCAGGGGGACTAGCGGGAATGACGAGCAGTACTTC.

The chain links TRBV19 to TRBJ2-7; 9 nucleotides align to TRBD2. The CDR3 length is 14 residues. Germline CDR1 and CDR2: LNHDA and SQIVND (reference sequence). V shed 6 bases and J 2 bases; nucleotides not matched to a gene: 5. CDR3: CASSLGLAAYEQYF. CDR3 coding DNA: TGTGCCAGTAGCCTGGGACTAGCTGCCTACGAGCAGTACTTC.

V and J are TRBV7-3 and TRBJ2-1, with D possibly being TRBD1 (5 bases). Germline V gene lookup returns CDR1 SGHTA and CDR2 FQGTGA. Deletions cut 5 bases from V and 7 bases from J, with 15 bases between. The CDR3 has 14 residues. The DNA of the CDR3 is TGTGCCAGCAGCGCGATAAGGGGCGTTAATGAGCAGTTCTTC. Residues: CASSAIRGVNEQFF.

The CDR3 loop reads CASSSGTSGTVGEQYF. CDR3 nucleotides: TGCGCCAGCAGCTCCGGGACTAGCGGGACGGTAGGCGAGCAGTACTTC. This chain connects TRBV10-2 to TRBJ2-7; 13 nucleotides agree with TRBD2. The V gene's germline CDR1 is WSHSY and CDR2 SAAADI. CDR3 size: 16 residues. The V gene end was trimmed by 6 bases and the J gene end by 6 bases; junction bases not matched to a gene: 11.

Only a few counts were recorded for this clone. The J gene is TRBJ2-1, the V gene TRBV19; 11 nucleotides agree with TRBD2. CDR1 is LNHDA and CDR2 is SQIVND in the germline V gene (reference sequence). V lost 7 bases and J lost 7; bases outside the gene matches: 12. The CDR3 runs 16 residues. The CDR3: CASNRDSGRARNEQFF. Here the CDR3 DNA reads TGTGCCAGTAACCGGGATAGCGGGAGGGCCCGGAATGAGCAGTTCTTC.

The chain has TRBV2 and TRBJ1-6; D not resolved. CDR1 is SNHLY and CDR2 is FYNNEI in the germline V gene. The CDR3 length is 14 residues. Trimming took 2 bases from V and 8 from J, leaving 10 bases between them. The CDR3 loop reads CASSESRGYSPLHF. The CDR3 nucleotides read TGTGCCAGCAGTGAAAGCCGCGGTTATTCACCCCTCCACTTT.

This clone was found a few times. This chain uses TRBV6-5 with TRBJ2-1; 9 positions agree with TRBD1. Trimming took 7 bases from V and 6 from J; bases not matched to a gene: 7. Germline V gene sequence: CDR1 MNHEY, CDR2 SVGAGI. The CDR3 covers 14 residues. CDR3 coding DNA: TGTGCCAGCAAAGGGACAGGGCAGACCAATGAGCAGTTCTTC. Translating gives CASKGTGQTNEQFF.

This rearrangement joins TRBV11-2 to TRBJ2-7, with TRBD1 identical over 9 bases. Germline assignment: CDR1 SGHAT and CDR2 FQNNGV. The CDR3 is 15 residues long. The V segment lost 4 bases and the J segment 2 bases; nucleotides outside the gene matches: 6. The CDR3 protein is CASSSSDRGTYEQYF. CDR3 DNA sequence: TGTGCCAGCAGCTCGTCGGACAGGGGCACCTACGAGCAGTACTTC.

This chain links TRBV30 with TRBJ1-6; TRBD1 might be the D (6 bases). The germline V gene encodes CDR1 GTSNPN and CDR2 SVGIG (reference sequence). With 2 bases removed from V and 7 bases from J, the gap between germline ends came to 12 bases. The CDR3 is 14 amino acids. The DNA of the CDR3 is TGTGCCTGGAGTCTCTTTGGGGGCAATTCACCCCTCCACTTT. It translates to CAWSLFGGNSPLHF.

The chain links TRBV27 to TRBJ2-1; perhaps TRBD2 as D (5 bases). The ends were cut back, 8 bases at V and 3 bases at J, with 11 bases in the middle. Germline lookup yields CDR1 MNHEY and CDR2 SMNVEV (reference sequence). This CDR3 has 13 amino acids. CDR3 in amino acids: CASRPGNYNEQFF. The CDR3 region has the DNA TGTGCCAGCCGCCCGGGGAACTACAATGAGCAGTTCTTC.

This clone showed up just once. The gene calls are TRBV19 and TRBJ1-1, with TRBD1 matching 12 bases. The CDR3 is 15 residues long. V was clipped by 5 bases and J by 11 bases; unmatched bases: 12. Germline values: CDR1 LNHDA, CDR2 SQIVND (reference sequence). The CDR3 DNA follows: TGTGCCAGTAGTTCAGGCGGGACAGGGGGCGCGAGGGCTTTCTTT. As protein: CASSSGGTGGARAFF.

V and J are TRBV13 and TRBJ2-1; 7 nucleotides agree with TRBD2. Unmatched junction bases numbered 2, after V lost 4 bases and J lost 2 bases. The V gene's germline CDR1 is PRHDT and CDR2 FYEKMQ (reference sequence). The CDR3 runs to 14 residues. The CDR3 coding sequence is TGTGCCAGCAGCTCTAGCGGAGCCTACAATGAGCAGTTCTTC. This gives the protein CASSSSGAYNEQFF.

The chain has TRBV5-6 and TRBJ1-4, with 9 nucleotides matching TRBD1. Germline CDR1 SGHDT, CDR2 YYEEEE. The CDR3 sequence is 16 residues long. The V segment lost 3 bases and the J segment 8 bases; nucleotides outside the gene matches: 11. The CDR3 reads CASSSVTGTGIEKLFF. CDR3 sequence (DNA): TGTGCCAGCAGCTCGGTAACCGGGACAGGGATAGAAAAACTGTTTTTT.

The CDR3: CASSRGLAGTYEQYF. The CDR3 nucleotides read TGTGCCAGCAGCCGGGGACTAGCGGGGACCTACGAGCAGTACTTC. This chain connects TRBV14 to TRBJ2-7, with 13 bases identical to TRBD2. The ends lost 4 bases at V and 2 bases at J; junction bases unmatched: 2. Germline assignment: CDR1 SGHDN and CDR2 FVKESK. This CDR3 is 15 amino acids long.

The CDR3 nucleotides read TGTGCCAGCAGCACACAGGTGATGAATCAGCCCCAGCATTTT. Translated, it gives CASSTQVMNQPQHF. The chain carries TRBV6-5 and TRBJ1-5; tentatively, D is TRBD1 (5 bases). CDR3 length: 14 amino acids. The ends were cut back, 6 bases at V and 4 bases at J, with 13 bases in the middle. Germline V lookup: CDR1 MNHEY, CDR2 SVGAGI.

The genes are TRBV27 and TRBJ1-2, with TRBD1 matching over 9 bases. The CDR3 consists of 14 residues. From germline, CDR1 is MNHEY and CDR2 SMNVEV (reference sequence). Trimming removed 6 bases from V and 5 bases from J; junction bases left unmatched: 7. This CDR3 is CASSTGTGYYGYTF. In DNA form, the CDR3 reads TGTGCCAGCAGCACCGGGACAGGGTATTATGGCTACACCTTC.

V usage is TRBV19 and J usage is TRBJ2-7, with a weak D call TRBD1 (6 bases). This CDR3 is built from 15 residues. V was pared by 2 bases and J by 4 bases, with 15 bases between. Germline CDR1 reads LNHDA; CDR2 reads SQIVND (reference sequence). CDR3 in DNA: TGTGCCAGTAGTATATTTGGGGGCGCATTTTACGAGCAGTACTTC. Encoded protein: CASSIFGGAFYEQYF.

The genes are TRBV28 and TRBJ1-5; 10 bases fit TRBD1. After removal of 6 bases from V and 1 base from J, the junction contained 3 bases not matched to a gene. The CDR3 loop spans 15 amino acids. Germline assignment: CDR1 MDHEN and CDR2 SYDVKM. CDR3 residues: CASSRQGASNQPQHF. The CDR3 DNA reads as TGTGCCAGCAGCCGACAGGGGGCGAGCAATCAGCCCCAGCATTTT.